This T cell receptor beta chain was identified during a study of T cell responses to AZD1222 COVID-19 vaccine. Regarding the study as a whole: Repertoire sampling was restricted to post-peak T cell response timepoints. With dominance at 160-218 and 743-854, vaccine-associated CD4 TCRs spanned spike. Donors were largely white British and mainly female; clonal diversity was possibly underestimated.

Profiled with immunoSEQ multiplex PCR; TCRdb holds only in-frame clones, not every one. The table records about 130,000 clones, more than 90% of them present only once. Second doses that came at about 4 or about 12 weeks were put together. In this sample, this clone turned up once. Antigen: not known. The V end lost 4 bases, the J end lost 2 bases, and 14 bases lay between the germline ends. This CDR3 contains 15 residues. Germline lookup yields CDR1 LNHDA and CDR2 SQIVND (reference sequence). The specimen was peripheral blood, collected 28 days after the second AZD1222 dose. The chain combines TRBV19 with TRBJ1-2, with a weak D call TRBD1 (6 bases). This TCR derives from an adult who received the AZD1222 COVID-19 vaccine. The CDR3 bases are TGTGCCAGTAGTAAGAGAGAGACAGGAAACTATGGCTACACCTTC. This codes for CASSKRETGNYGYTF.